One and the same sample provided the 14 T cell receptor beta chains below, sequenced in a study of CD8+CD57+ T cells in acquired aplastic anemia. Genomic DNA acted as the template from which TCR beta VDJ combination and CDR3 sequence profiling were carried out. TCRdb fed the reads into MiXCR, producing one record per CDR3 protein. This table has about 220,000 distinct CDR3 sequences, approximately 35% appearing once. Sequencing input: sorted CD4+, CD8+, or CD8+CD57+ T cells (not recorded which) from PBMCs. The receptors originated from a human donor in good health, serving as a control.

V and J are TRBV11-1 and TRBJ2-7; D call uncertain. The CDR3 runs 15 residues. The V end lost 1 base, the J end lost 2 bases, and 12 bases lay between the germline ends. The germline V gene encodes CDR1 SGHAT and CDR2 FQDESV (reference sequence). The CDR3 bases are TGTGCCAGCAGCTTAGTTGGTCAGGCCACCTACGAGCAGTACTTC. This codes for CASSLVGQATYEQYF. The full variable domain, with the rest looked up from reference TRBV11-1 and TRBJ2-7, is EAEVAQSPRYKITEKSQAVAFWCDPISGHATLYWYRQILGQGPELLVQFQDESVVDDSQLPKDRFSAERLKGVDSTLKIQPAELGDSAMYLCASSLVGQATYEQYFGPGTRLTVT.

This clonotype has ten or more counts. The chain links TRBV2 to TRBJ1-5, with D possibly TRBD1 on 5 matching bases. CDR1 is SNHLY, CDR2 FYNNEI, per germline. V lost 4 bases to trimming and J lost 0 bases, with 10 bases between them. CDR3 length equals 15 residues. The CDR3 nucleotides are TGTGCCAGCAGTGGGGACGGACATAGCAATCAGCCCCAGCATTTT. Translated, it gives CASSGDGHSNQPQHF.

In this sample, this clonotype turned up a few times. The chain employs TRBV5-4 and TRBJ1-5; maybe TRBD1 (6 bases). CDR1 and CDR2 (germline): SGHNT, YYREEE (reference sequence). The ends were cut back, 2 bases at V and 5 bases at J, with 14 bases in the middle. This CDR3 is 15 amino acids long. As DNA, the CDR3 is TGTGCCAGCAGCTTAGGGGGGGTGTCGGATCAGCCCCAGCATTTT. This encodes CASSLGGVSDQPQHF.

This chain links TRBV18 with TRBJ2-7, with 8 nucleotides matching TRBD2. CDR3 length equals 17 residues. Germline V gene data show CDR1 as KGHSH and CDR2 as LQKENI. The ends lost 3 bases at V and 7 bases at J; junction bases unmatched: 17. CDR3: CASSPPRIAGGQGEQYF. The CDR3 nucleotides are TGTGCCAGCTCACCCCCTAGGATCGCGGGAGGCCAGGGGGAGCAGTACTTC.

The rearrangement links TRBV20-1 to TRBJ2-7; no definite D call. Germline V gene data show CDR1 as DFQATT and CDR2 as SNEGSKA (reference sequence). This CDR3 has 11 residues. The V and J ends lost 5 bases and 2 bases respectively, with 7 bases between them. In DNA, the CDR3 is TGCAGTGCTTCGGGTCCCTACGAGCAGTACTTC. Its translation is CSASGPYEQYF.

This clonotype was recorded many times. CDR3 sequence: CASSPPGQGYGYTF. The CDR3 DNA follows: TGTGCCAGCAGCCCTCCGGGACAGGGGTACGGCTACACCTTC. The chain is built from TRBV7-9 and TRBJ1-2; 10 bases align to TRBD1. CDR1 and CDR2 (germline): SEHNR, FQNEAQ (reference sequence). Trimming at V came to 5 bases and at J to 8 bases, leaving 8 bases not matched to a gene. This CDR3 has 14 residues. Looking up the rest from reference TRBV7-9 and TRBJ1-2 gives the full variable domain: DTGVSQNPRHKITKRGQNVTFRCDPISEHNRLYWYRQTLGQGPEFLTYFQNEAQLEKSRLLSDRFSAERPKGSFSTLEIQRTEQGDSAMYLCASSPPGQGYGYTFGSGTRLTVV.

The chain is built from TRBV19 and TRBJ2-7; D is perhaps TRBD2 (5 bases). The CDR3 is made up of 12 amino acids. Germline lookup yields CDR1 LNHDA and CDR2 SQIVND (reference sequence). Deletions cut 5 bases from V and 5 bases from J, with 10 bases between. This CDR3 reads CASSGRLNEQYF. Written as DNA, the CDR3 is TGTGCCAGTAGTGGGAGATTGAACGAGCAGTACTTC.

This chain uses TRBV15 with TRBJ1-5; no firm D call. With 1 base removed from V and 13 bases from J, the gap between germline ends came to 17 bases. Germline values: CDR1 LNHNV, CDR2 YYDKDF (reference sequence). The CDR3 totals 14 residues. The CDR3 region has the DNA TGTGCCACCAGCAGAGGAACTAGCGGGCAACCACAGCATTTT. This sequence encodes CATSRGTSGQPQHF.

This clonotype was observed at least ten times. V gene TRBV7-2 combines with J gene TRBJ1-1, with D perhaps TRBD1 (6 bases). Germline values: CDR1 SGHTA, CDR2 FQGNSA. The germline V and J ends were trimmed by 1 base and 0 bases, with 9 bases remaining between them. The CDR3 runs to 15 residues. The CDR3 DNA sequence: TGTGCCAGCAGCTTAGGGACAGTCATGAACACTGAAGCTTTCTTT. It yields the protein CASSLGTVMNTEAFF.

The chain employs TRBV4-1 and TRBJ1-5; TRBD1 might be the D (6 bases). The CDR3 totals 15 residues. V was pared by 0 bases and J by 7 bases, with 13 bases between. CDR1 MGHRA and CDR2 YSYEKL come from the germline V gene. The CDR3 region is CASSQDTGARQPQHF. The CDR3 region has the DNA TGCGCCAGCAGCCAAGACACGGGGGCTCGGCAGCCCCAGCATTTT.

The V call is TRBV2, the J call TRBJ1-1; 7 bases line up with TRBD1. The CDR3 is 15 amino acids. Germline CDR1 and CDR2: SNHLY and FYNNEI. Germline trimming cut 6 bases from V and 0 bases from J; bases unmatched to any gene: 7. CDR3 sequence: CASRVGGYMNTEAFF. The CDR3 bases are TGTGCCAGCAGGGTAGGGGGCTACATGAACACTGAAGCTTTCTTT. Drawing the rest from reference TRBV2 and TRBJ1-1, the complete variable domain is EPEVTQTPSHQVTQMGQEVILRCVPISNHLYFYWYRQILGQKVEFLVSFYNNEISEKSEIFDDQFSVERPDGSNFTLKIRSTKLEDSAMYFCASRVGGYMNTEAFFGQGTRLTVV.

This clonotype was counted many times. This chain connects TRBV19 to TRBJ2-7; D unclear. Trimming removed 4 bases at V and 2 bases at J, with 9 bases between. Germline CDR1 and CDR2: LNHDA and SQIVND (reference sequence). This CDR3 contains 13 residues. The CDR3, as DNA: TGTGCCAGTAGTAGTCTACAGCCCTACGAGCAGTACTTC. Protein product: CASSSLQPYEQYF.

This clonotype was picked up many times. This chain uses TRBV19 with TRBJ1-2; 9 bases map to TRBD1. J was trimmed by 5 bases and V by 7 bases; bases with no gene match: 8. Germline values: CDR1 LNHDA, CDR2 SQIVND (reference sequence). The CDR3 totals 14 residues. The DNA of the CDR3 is TGTGCCAGTAACAACCCCGGGACAGGGTATGGCTACACCTTC. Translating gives CASNNPGTGYGYTF.

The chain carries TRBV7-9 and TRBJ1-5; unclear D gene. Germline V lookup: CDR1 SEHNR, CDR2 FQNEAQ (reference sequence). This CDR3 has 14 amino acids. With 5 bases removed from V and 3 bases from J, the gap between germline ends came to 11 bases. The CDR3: CASSLRTDNQPQHF. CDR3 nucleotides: TGTGCCAGCAGCCTCAGGACCGACAATCAGCCCCAGCATTTT. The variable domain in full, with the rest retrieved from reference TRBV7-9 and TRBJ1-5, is DTGVSQNPRHKITKRGQNVTFRCDPISEHNRLYWYRQTLGQGPEFLTYFQNEAQLEKSRLLSDRFSAERPKGSFSTLEIQRTEQGDSAMYLCASSLRTDNQPQHFGDGTRLSIL.